Following are 18 T cell receptor beta chains from one sample sequenced in a study of cytomegalovirus exposure and HLA in healthy donors. Using immunoSEQ multiplex PCR, the repertoire was profiled, and TCRdb retains in-frame clones only, with some absent. Among hundreds of thousands of clones listed, around 78% were seen once. The sample comprised PBMCs. Every receptor here comes from a woman between 18 and 29 years old in good health and CMV-seronegative.

V is TRBV15 and J is TRBJ2-1, with TRBD1 matching over 8 bases. The length of the CDR3 is 19 residues. Trimming took 0 bases from V and 0 from J; bases not matched to a gene: 10. Germline V CDR1 and CDR2: LNHNV, YYDKDF (reference sequence). Written as DNA, the CDR3 is TGTGCCACCAGCAGAGATTGGCCCCTACAGGGGGACTCCTACAATGAGCAGTTCTTC. It encodes CATSRDWPLQGDSYNEQFF.

The V and J genes are TRBV28 and TRBJ1-3; TRBD1 matches 7 bases. This CDR3 region has 15 residues. V dropped 5 bases and J dropped 0; count of bases not matched to a gene: 4. Germline V gene data show CDR1 as MDHEN and CDR2 as SYDVKM. The CDR3 loop is CASSDRTGSGNTIYF. The CDR3 nucleotides read TGTGCCAGCAGTGACCGGACAGGCTCTGGAAACACCATATATTTT.

In its sample, this clone was seen once. One end of the junction fails to match germline, which may point to a read error. This rearrangement joins TRBV5-1 to TRBJ1-5, with 7 bases fitting TRBD1. The germline V gene encodes CDR1 SGHRS and CDR2 YFSETQ. The CDR3 is 14 amino acids. The CDR3 loop is CASSLGTADQPQHF. The CDR3 DNA is TGCGCCAGCAGTTTGGGGACAGCGGATCAGCCCCAGCATTTT.

This chain uses TRBV7-9 with TRBJ1-2; D is unclear. The CDR3 is made up of 13 amino acids. Germline V gene lookup returns CDR1 SEHNR and CDR2 FQNEAQ (reference sequence). The V end was cut by 2 bases, the J end by 3 bases, with 7 bases between. As DNA, the CDR3 is TGTGCCAGCAGCTTATCCCGGGACTATGGCTACACCTTC. Protein sequence: CASSLSRDYGYTF.

The chain combines TRBV29-1 with TRBJ2-2, with TRBD1 matching 10 bases. The CDR3 length is 14 residues. Per the germline V gene, CDR1 is SQVTM and CDR2 is ANQGSEA. V dropped 7 bases and J dropped 7; count of bases not matched to a gene: 9. The CDR3, as DNA: TGCAGCGGAACCCGGGACAGGGGCGGCGGGGAGCTGTTTTTT. Translation gives CSGTRDRGGGELFF.

The chain has TRBV5-1 and TRBJ1-2; unclear D gene. This CDR3 has 13 amino acids. Looked up from germline, CDR1 is SGHRS and CDR2 is YFSETQ. Between the trimmed V and J ends, which lost 4 bases and 4 bases, there was a span of 11 bases. The CDR3 nucleotides are TGCGCCAGCAGCCTAGGACGGACCTATGGCTACACCTTC. It translates to CASSLGRTYGYTF.

This chain connects TRBV6-6 to TRBJ1-2, with D unclear. The V gene's germline CDR1 is MNHNY and CDR2 SVGAGI (reference sequence). This CDR3 region has 14 residues. V gave up 6 bases and J gave up 3 bases, with 14 bases separating them. The CDR3 DNA follows: TGTGCCAGCAGAGGATGGGGAGAGGACTATGGCTACACCTTC. Residues: CASRGWGEDYGYTF.

This rearrangement joins TRBV10-3 to TRBJ1-1; D is ambiguous. Germline V CDR1 and CDR2: ENHRY, SYGVKD. The CDR3 spans 13 residues. The V gene lost 0 bases and the J gene lost 6 bases, with 8 bases spanning the gap. The chain's CDR3 is CAISESRDAEAFF. The CDR3 coding sequence is TGTGCCATCAGTGAGTCTCGGGATGCTGAAGCTTTCTTT.

With regard to this clone: Other DNA sequences within the sample encode an identical CDR3. The CDR3 sequence: CASSRDSYNEQFF. Written as DNA, the CDR3 is TGCGCCAGCTCCCGGGACAGCTACAATGAGCAGTTCTTC. The genes are TRBV5-1 and TRBJ2-1; 7 bases map to TRBD1. The CDR3 has 13 residues. Trimming cost V 7 bases and J 3 bases; bases outside gene matches: 4. Germline assignment: CDR1 SGHRS and CDR2 YFSETQ. The whole variable domain, filled in from reference TRBV5-1 and TRBJ2-1, reads KAGVTQTPRYLIKTRGQQVTLSCSPISGHRSVSWYQQTPGQGLQFLFEYFSETQRNKGNFPGRFSGRQFSNSRSEMNVSTLELGDSALYLCASSRDSYNEQFFGPGTRLTVL.

The rearrangement links TRBV29-1 to TRBJ2-1, with a tentative D call TRBD2 (5 bases). Per the germline V gene, CDR1 is SQVTM and CDR2 is ANQGSEA. There are 14 residues in the CDR3. With 2 bases removed from V and 7 bases from J, the gap between germline ends came to 15 bases. CDR3 in amino acids: CSVELAEGRNEQFF. CDR3 nucleotides: TGCAGCGTTGAACTAGCAGAAGGTAGGAATGAGCAGTTCTTC.

V and J are TRBV11-2 and TRBJ2-7; D might be TRBD2 (5 bases). Germline loops: CDR1 SGHAT, CDR2 FQNNGV. Trimming removed 5 bases from V and 6 bases from J, with 8 bases in between. The CDR3 length is 11 residues. DNA for the CDR3: TGTGCCAGCAGCCCCCGGGGCGAGCAGTACTTC. It is translated as CASSPRGEQYF.

This clone showed up just once. V usage is TRBV23-1 and J usage is TRBJ1-2; D is uncertain. TRBV23-1 is an open reading frame whose function is uncertain. The CDR3 extends over 12 amino acids. V lost 6 bases to trimming and J lost 4 bases, with 9 bases between them. In nucleotides, the CDR3 is TGCGCCAGCAGCCCAGGCCCCTATGGCTACACCTTC. Encoded protein: CASSPGPYGYTF.

The chain uses TRBV5-4 and TRBJ2-1; 16 bases fit TRBD2. In germline, CDR1 is SGHNT, CDR2 YYREEE (reference sequence). This CDR3 has 17 residues. The junction had 9 bases not matched to a gene; V was cut back by 3 bases and J by 9 bases. CDR3 protein: CASSSPGTSGGAGEQFF. Here the CDR3 DNA reads TGTGCCAGCAGCTCCCCCGGGACTAGCGGGGGGGCGGGTGAGCAGTTCTTC.

The chain joins TRBV5-1 to TRBJ2-1, with 9 bases fitting TRBD2. The CDR3 has 15 amino acids. The V gene end was trimmed by 4 bases and the J gene end by 5 bases; junction bases not matched to a gene: 7. CDR1 SGHRS and CDR2 YFSETQ come from the germline V gene. The CDR3 spells CASSLGGRGNNEQFF. Written as DNA, the CDR3 is TGCGCCAGCAGCCTAGGCGGGAGGGGGAACAATGAGCAGTTCTTC. Full variable domain (missing parts from reference TRBV5-1 and TRBJ2-1): KAGVTQTPRYLIKTRGQQVTLSCSPISGHRSVSWYQQTPGQGLQFLFEYFSETQRNKGNFPGRFSGRQFSNSRSEMNVSTLELGDSALYLCASSLGGRGNNEQFFGPGTRLTVL.

This rearrangement joins TRBV4-1 to TRBJ1-1; D gene unclear. The germline CDR1 and CDR2 sequences are MGHRA and YSYEKL. The CDR3 contains 14 residues. V was cut by 0 bases and J by 5 bases, with 10 bases left in between. The CDR3 loop reads CASSQEAGMTEAFF. CDR3 sequence (DNA): TGCGCCAGCAGCCAAGAGGCGGGGATGACTGAAGCTTTCTTT.

The gene calls are TRBV4-2 and TRBJ2-7; unclear D gene. The CDR3 runs 14 residues. In germline, CDR1 is LGHNA, CDR2 YNFKEQ. With 2 bases removed from V and 6 bases from J, the gap between germline ends came to 14 bases. CDR3 residues: CASSQLRRESEQYF. Here the CDR3 DNA reads TGTGCCAGCAGCCAACTGCGTCGCGAATCCGAGCAGTACTTC.

CDR3 protein: CASSPLRQNEQYF. The CDR3 DNA sequence: TGTGCCAGCTCACCACTGCGGCAAAACGAGCAGTACTTC. This chain links TRBV18 with TRBJ2-7; D not certain. V was cut by 1 base and J by 5 bases, with 9 bases left in between. Germline values: CDR1 KGHSH, CDR2 LQKENI. The CDR3 covers 13 residues.

V is TRBV10-1 and J is TRBJ2-1, with 9 nucleotides matching TRBD1. The CDR3 length is 14 residues. Per the germline V gene, CDR1 is WNHNN and CDR2 is SYGVQD (reference sequence). Trimming took 6 bases from V and 8 from J; bases not matched to a gene: 8. In nucleotides, the CDR3 is TGCGCCAGCAGCCCCGGGACAGGGAGCTATGAGCAGTTCTTC. This codes for CASSPGTGSYEQFF.